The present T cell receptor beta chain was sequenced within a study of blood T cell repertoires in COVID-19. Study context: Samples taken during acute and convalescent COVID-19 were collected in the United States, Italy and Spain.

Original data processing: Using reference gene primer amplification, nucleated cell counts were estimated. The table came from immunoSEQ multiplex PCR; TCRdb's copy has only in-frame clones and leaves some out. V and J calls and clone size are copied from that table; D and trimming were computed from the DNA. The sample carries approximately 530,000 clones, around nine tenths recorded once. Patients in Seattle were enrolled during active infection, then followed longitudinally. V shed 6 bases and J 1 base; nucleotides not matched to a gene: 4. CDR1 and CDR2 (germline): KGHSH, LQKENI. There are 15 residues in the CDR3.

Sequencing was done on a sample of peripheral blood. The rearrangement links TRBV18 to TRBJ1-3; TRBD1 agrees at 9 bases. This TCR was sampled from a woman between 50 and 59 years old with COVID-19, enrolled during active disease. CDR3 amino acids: CASSQTGGSGNTIYF. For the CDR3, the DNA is TGTGCCAGCTCCCAGACAGGGGGTTCTGGAAACACCATATATTTT.